Below are 21 T cell receptor beta chains sequenced from a single sample in a study of shared clonotypes between healthy human individuals. TCRdb keeps only in-frame clones here, not all; method: immunoSEQ multiplex PCR. Found here are 400,000 to 600,000 clones, roughly 83% of them singletons; the top ten hold around 14%. The sequencing sample was made of PBMCs. These receptors all come from a middle-aged woman in good health. Some clones in this sample may be carry-over from other donors' samples.

The chain employs TRBV18 and TRBJ2-2; 10 positions agree with TRBD1. With V trimmed by 5 bases and J by 5 bases, 14 bases remained unmatched. This CDR3 contains 18 residues. The V gene's germline CDR1 is KGHSH and CDR2 LQKENI. DNA of the CDR3: TGTGCCAGCTCATCCTACCTCCCGACAGGGGGCAGTACCGGGGAGCTGTTTTTT. Its protein product is CASSSYLPTGGSTGELFF. Combining the CDR3 with reference TRBV18 and TRBJ2-2 gives the whole variable domain NAGVMQNPRHLVRRRGQEARLRCSPMKGHSHVYWYRQLPEEGLKFMVYLQKENIIDESGMPKERFSAEFPKEGPSILRIQQVVRGDSAAYFCASSSYLPTGGSTGELFFGEGSRLTVL.

The chain carries TRBV5-1 and TRBJ2-7; D ambiguous. Trimming took 0 bases from V and 1 from J, leaving 8 bases between them. The CDR3 extends over 14 amino acids. Looked up from germline, CDR1 is SGHRS and CDR2 is YFSETQ. The DNA for the CDR3 is TGCGCCAGCAGCTTGGAGGTCAGTTCCTACGAGCAGTACTTC. This translates into CASSLEVSSYEQYF.

The V gene is TRBV14, the J gene TRBJ1-4; 7 bases align to TRBD1. V lost 1 base and J lost 5; bases outside the gene matches: 4. The germline CDR1 and CDR2 sequences are SGHDN and FVKESK. The CDR3 contains 15 residues. The chain's CDR3 is CASSQAGTENEKLFF. The CDR3 nucleotides read TGTGCCAGCAGCCAAGCCGGGACAGAGAATGAAAAACTGTTTTTT.

The chain employs TRBV7-9 and TRBJ1-1; D is unresolved. Germline V gives CDR1 SEHNR, CDR2 FQNEAQ (reference sequence). CDR3 length: 13 amino acids. V was pared by 3 bases and J by 4 bases, with 9 bases between. In DNA form, the CDR3 reads TGTGCCAGCAGCTTTGGGTTTCGCACTGAAGCTTTCTTT. Translated: CASSFGFRTEAFF.

This clone showed up just once. V gene TRBV5-5 combines with J gene TRBJ1-5; D ambiguous. Trimming pared 0 bases from V and 4 bases from J, leaving 11 bases between. Germline-derived CDR1 and CDR2 are SGHKS and YYEKEE (reference sequence). The CDR3 runs to 15 residues. In nucleotides, the CDR3 is TGTGCCAGCAGCTTGGCAAAACCCCCAAATCAGCCCCAGCATTTT. Translating gives CASSLAKPPNQPQHF.

The chain joins TRBV9 to TRBJ2-7; D perhaps matches TRBD2 (5 bases). There are 14 residues in the CDR3. Germline V gene lookup returns CDR1 SGDLS and CDR2 YYNGEE. Trimming removed 0 bases at V and 3 bases at J, with 10 bases between. The CDR3 nucleotides read TGTGCCAGCAGCGTAGGGCGGGCTAGCTACGAGCAGTACTTC. Its protein is CASSVGRASYEQYF.

This clone was recorded once. This rearrangement joins TRBV11-2 to TRBJ2-2, with D perhaps being TRBD1 or TRBD2 (5 bases each). This CDR3 region has 15 residues. The germline CDR1 and CDR2 sequences are SGHAT and FQNNGV. V lost 4 bases and J lost 6, with 15 bases in between. CDR3 loop: CASSSQRVGAGELFF. CDR3 DNA: TGTGCCAGCAGCTCCCAGAGGGTGGGGGCCGGGGAGCTGTTTTTT.

The V and J genes are TRBV5-8 and TRBJ2-5; D assignment may be TRBD1 or TRBD2 (6 bases each). The germline CDR1 and CDR2 sequences are SGHTS and YDEGEE. This CDR3 is built from 13 residues. V was pared by 1 base and J by 4 bases, with 8 bases between. The CDR3 nucleotides read TGTGCCAGCAGCTTGAGGGGGGCAGAGACCCAGTACTTC. Residues: CASSLRGAETQYF.

This chain uses TRBV11-1 with TRBJ2-1; no reliable D call. The CDR3 spans 13 residues. The germline V and J ends were trimmed by 8 bases and 4 bases, with 12 bases remaining between them. The germline V gene has CDR1 SGHAT and CDR2 FQDESV (reference sequence). CDR3 loop: CASGPQEYNEQFF. CDR3 DNA: TGTGCCAGCGGCCCCCAGGAATACAATGAGCAGTTCTTC.

The chain is built from TRBV28 and TRBJ2-5; 8 bases align to TRBD2. Germline CDR1 reads MDHEN; CDR2 reads SYDVKM. V dropped 5 bases and J dropped 5; count of bases not matched to a gene: 10. This CDR3 is built from 15 residues. DNA for the CDR3: TGTGCCAGCAGTCCCATAGCGGGGACTGGGGAGACCCAGTACTTC. This translates into CASSPIAGTGETQYF.

The genes are TRBV7-8 and TRBJ1-1; 7 bases are a match to TRBD1. The V segment lost 4 bases and the J segment 4 bases; nucleotides outside the gene matches: 6. The CDR3 is 14 residues long. Germline values: CDR1 SGHVS, CDR2 FQNEAQ. The CDR3 spells CASSSVRGGTEAFF. For the CDR3, the DNA is TGTGCCAGCAGCTCGGTCAGGGGGGGCACTGAAGCTTTCTTT.

Note on this clone: A much larger clone lies a single base off, so this may be a read error. This sequence joins TRBV2 and TRBJ2-1; TRBD2 aligns across 9 bases. The germline V gene has CDR1 SNHLY and CDR2 FYNNEI. The CDR3 is 15 residues long. V shed 4 bases and J 0 bases; nucleotides not matched to a gene: 1. CDR3 in amino acids: CASSVSGSSYNEQFF. As DNA, the CDR3 is TGTGCCAGCAGTGTTAGCGGGAGCTCCTACAATGAGCAGTTCTTC.

This clone was seen only a few times. The chain joins TRBV6-1 to TRBJ2-5; D not resolved. V was clipped by 3 bases and J by 0 bases, with 2 bases between them. Germline V lookup: CDR1 MNHNS, CDR2 SASEGT. CDR3 length: 12 amino acids. CDR3: CASSEDQETQYF. CDR3 coding DNA: TGTGCCAGCAGTGAGGACCAAGAGACCCAGTACTTC.

The sample holds a few counts of this clone. The chain uses TRBV7-9 and TRBJ2-1, with D tentatively TRBD1 (7 bases). Germline V gives CDR1 SEHNR, CDR2 FQNEAQ (reference sequence). CDR3 length: 17 amino acids. Trimming stripped 5 bases from V and 5 bases from J, with 22 bases between. The CDR3 DNA reads as TGTGCCAGCAGCCCCGGGGGTCCCTGGGGGACAGACAATGAGCAGTTCTTC. This sequence encodes CASSPGGPWGTDNEQFF. Full variable domain (remainder filled in from reference TRBV7-9 and TRBJ2-1): DTGVSQNPRHKITKRGQNVTFRCDPISEHNRLYWYRQTLGQGPEFLTYFQNEAQLEKSRLLSDRFSAERPKGSFSTLEIQRTEQGDSAMYLCASSPGGPWGTDNEQFFGPGTRLTVL.

This clone was seen only a few times. This chain uses TRBV28 with TRBJ1-4, with TRBD1 matching over 7 bases. Per germline, CDR1 MDHEN and CDR2 SYDVKM. Trimming cost V 10 bases and J 6 bases; bases outside gene matches: 8. The length of the CDR3 is 13 residues. The CDR3 DNA follows: TGTGCCACGCGACAGGGTGGTGATGAAAAACTGTTTTTT. Translation gives CATRQGGDEKLFF.

This clone turned up a few times. The chain combines TRBV9 with TRBJ1-2; D might be TRBD1 (6 bases). V was cut by 4 bases and J by 6 bases, with 19 bases left in between. The CDR3 has 15 amino acids. Germline V CDR1 and CDR2: SGDLS, YYNGEE. CDR3 in DNA: TGTGCCAGCAGCCTACAACCCGGGACACAACATGGCTACACCTTC. Its protein product is CASSLQPGTQHGYTF.

Only a few counts were recorded for this clone. CDR3 amino acids: CASSQDMLNTEAFF. The DNA of the CDR3 is TGCGCCAGCAGCCAAGACATGTTGAACACTGAAGCTTTCTTT. V is TRBV4-1 and J is TRBJ1-1, with D hard to call. CDR3 length: 14 amino acids. Germline-derived CDR1 and CDR2 are MGHRA and YSYEKL. Deletions cut 0 bases from V and 0 bases from J, with 5 bases between.

The J gene is TRBJ2-1, the V gene TRBV5-1, with TRBD1 identical over 8 bases. Per the germline V gene, CDR1 is SGHRS and CDR2 is YFSETQ. This CDR3 region has 13 residues. V trimming: 2 bases; J trimming: 9 bases; junction bases outside the gene matches: 4. CDR3 coding DNA: TGCGCCAGCAGCTTTGGACAGGGCGGTGAGCAGTTCTTC. Amino acid sequence: CASSFGQGGEQFF.

The chain is built from TRBV5-8 and TRBJ2-2, with D possibly being TRBD1 (6 bases). V was pared by 1 base and J by 6 bases, with 16 bases between. Per germline, CDR1 SGHTS and CDR2 YDEGEE. The length of the CDR3 is 16 residues. This chain's CDR3 is CASSLWAGVSSGELFF. The CDR3, as DNA: TGTGCCAGCAGCTTGTGGGCAGGGGTATCTTCCGGGGAGCTGTTTTTT.

The rearrangement links TRBV5-1 to TRBJ2-7; 9 positions match TRBD2. The CDR3 runs 15 residues. V was pared by 3 bases and J by 2 bases, with 6 bases of the junction left unmatched. Germline V lookup: CDR1 SGHRS, CDR2 YFSETQ. CDR3 sequence: CASSSKTSGAYEQYF. The CDR3 nucleotides read TGCGCCAGCAGCTCTAAGACTAGCGGAGCCTACGAGCAGTACTTC.

This chain links TRBV28 with TRBJ1-5, with TRBD1 identical over 10 bases. The ends lost 4 bases at V and 6 bases at J; junction bases unmatched: 3. The V gene's germline CDR1 is MDHEN and CDR2 SYDVKM. The CDR3 sequence is 14 residues long. CDR3 in amino acids: CASSSGTGVQPQHF. CDR3 sequence (DNA): TGTGCCAGCAGTTCCGGGACAGGGGTTCAGCCCCAGCATTTT.